This T cell receptor beta chain was recorded in a study of T-cell reconstitution after alpha-beta-depleted transplantation in children. Notes on the study in general: By one year post-transplant, T-cell counts and diversity largely arose from T cells that were newly produced. Several patients had high TCRbeta diversity at day 60; it came from surviving recipient T cells and thymic progenitors. Several hundred graft clones that had expanded were reportedly the source of alpha-beta T cells about two months after transplant.

Preparation of the TCRbeta library used unique molecular identifiers. MiXCR was run by TCRdb on the PCR reads, yielding one entry per CDR3 protein. The data show hundreds of thousands of distinct CDR3 sequences, with approximately 15% seen just once and roughly 5% held by the top ten. V was trimmed by 1 base and J by 5 bases, leaving 17 bases between them. The CDR3 sequence is 17 residues long. The germline V gene has CDR1 KGHDR and CDR2 SFDVKD. In the case of this clonotype: Its specificity is unknown.

Material: PBMCs, mostly from graft donor cells, obtained 360 days after TCRalphabeta/CD19-depleted stem cell transplant. V and J are TRBV24-1 and TRBJ2-1, with a possible D match to TRBD1 (5 bases). This sequence originates from a male patient aged 10 to 17 who had a stem cell transplant for acute lymphoblastic leukemia, so the T cells may come from the graft donor. CDR3 nucleotides: TGTGCCACCAGTGATTTCTCCAGGGCTCGAGGAGACAATGAGCAGTTCTTC. This codes for CATSDFSRARGDNEQFF.